This section outlines one T cell receptor beta chain sequence together with its context. Its antigen is undetermined. CDR1 is SGDLS and CDR2 is YYNGEE in the germline V gene. J gave up 2 bases and V 4 bases, and 6 bases lay outside the gene matches. CDR3 length: 17 amino acids. This sample is part of a study of shared clonotypes between healthy human individuals. Findings and limits, study-wide: Richness estimates generally favored naive over memory subsets. What limited the represented genetic and exposure-history diversity was the small number of donors. Incompleteness in sorted-subset sequencing, despite large depth, was shown by rarefaction.

The naive CD8 fraction comprised CD45RO-negative cells positively selected for CCR7 and excluded terminally differentiated effector memory CD45RA+ cells. Clones were sequenced by immunoSEQ multiplex PCR, and TCRdb holds only the in-frame ones, with some missing. The sample contains about 2.1 million clones, around 93% of which appear only once. The chain carries TRBV9 and TRBJ2-7; 16 bases align to TRBD2. The source of this sequence is a man younger than 35 in good health. Some clones in this sample may be carry-over from other donors' samples. Material for sequencing was naive CD8+ T cells from PBMCs. The DNA of the CDR3 is TGTGCCAGCAGCCCCCCGGGACTAGCGGGAGGGCCCTACGAGCAGTACTTC. Translated: CASSPPGLAGGPYEQYF.